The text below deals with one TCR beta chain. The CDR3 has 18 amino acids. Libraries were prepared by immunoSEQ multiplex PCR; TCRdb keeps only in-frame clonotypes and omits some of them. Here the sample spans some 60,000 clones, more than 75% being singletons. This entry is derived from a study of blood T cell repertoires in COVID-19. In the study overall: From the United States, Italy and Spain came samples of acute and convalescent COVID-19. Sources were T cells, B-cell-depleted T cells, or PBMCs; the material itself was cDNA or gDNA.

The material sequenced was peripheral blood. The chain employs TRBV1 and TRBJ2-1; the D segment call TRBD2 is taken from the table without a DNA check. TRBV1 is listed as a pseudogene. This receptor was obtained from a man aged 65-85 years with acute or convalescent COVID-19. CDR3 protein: CTSSQEQGEREGYNEQFF. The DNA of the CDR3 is TGCACCAGCAGCCAAGAACAGGGTGAGCGGGAGGGTTACAATGAGCAGTTCTTC.